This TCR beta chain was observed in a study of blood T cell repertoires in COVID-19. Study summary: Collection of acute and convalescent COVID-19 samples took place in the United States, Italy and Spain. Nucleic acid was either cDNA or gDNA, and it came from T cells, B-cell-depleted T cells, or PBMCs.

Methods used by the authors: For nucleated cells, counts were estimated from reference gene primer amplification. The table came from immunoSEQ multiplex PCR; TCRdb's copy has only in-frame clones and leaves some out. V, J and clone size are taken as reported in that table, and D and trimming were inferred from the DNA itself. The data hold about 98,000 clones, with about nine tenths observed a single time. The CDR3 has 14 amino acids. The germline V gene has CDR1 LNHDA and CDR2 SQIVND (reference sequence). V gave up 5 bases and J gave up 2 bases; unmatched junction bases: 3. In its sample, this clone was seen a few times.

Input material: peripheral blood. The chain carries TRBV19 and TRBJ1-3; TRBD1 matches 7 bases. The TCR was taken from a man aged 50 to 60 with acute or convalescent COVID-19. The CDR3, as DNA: TGTGCCAGTAGTCCTGGGACAGCTGGAAACACCATATATTTT. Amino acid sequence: CASSPGTAGNTIYF.